This TCR beta chain comes out of a study of T cells in Graves' hyperthyroidism and ophthalmopathy. In the ophthalmopathy cohort, Clinical Activity Score was at least 3, NOSPECS grade at least 4, and duration under 3 months. Study-level results: Onset of ophthalmopathy came a median approximately 6.5 months after the model predicted it. Blood shared most expanded thyroid clonotypes above 0.001.

The germline V gene has CDR1 DFQATT and CDR2 SNEGSKA (reference sequence). This CDR3 has 14 residues. V was pared by 5 bases and J by 0 bases, with 7 bases of the junction left unmatched. As regards this clonotype: Its cognate antigen is unknown.

There were TCR beta CDR3 regions amplified from RNA transcripts. HTBI primers drove first-round RT-PCR of the TCR CDR3. TCRdb independently ran MiXCR on the multiplex PCR reads; one entry per CDR3 protein. In the table there are 500,000 or so distinct CDR3 sequences, roughly 18% of which are singletons. The chain uses TRBV20-1 and TRBJ2-7; TRBD1 matches 7 bases. Sequencing was carried out using blood. This receptor was taken from a woman under 30 with Graves' ophthalmopathy. The chain's CDR3 is CSAPGQDPSYEQYF. DNA of the CDR3: TGCAGTGCTCCTGGACAGGATCCCTCCTACGAGCAGTACTTC.